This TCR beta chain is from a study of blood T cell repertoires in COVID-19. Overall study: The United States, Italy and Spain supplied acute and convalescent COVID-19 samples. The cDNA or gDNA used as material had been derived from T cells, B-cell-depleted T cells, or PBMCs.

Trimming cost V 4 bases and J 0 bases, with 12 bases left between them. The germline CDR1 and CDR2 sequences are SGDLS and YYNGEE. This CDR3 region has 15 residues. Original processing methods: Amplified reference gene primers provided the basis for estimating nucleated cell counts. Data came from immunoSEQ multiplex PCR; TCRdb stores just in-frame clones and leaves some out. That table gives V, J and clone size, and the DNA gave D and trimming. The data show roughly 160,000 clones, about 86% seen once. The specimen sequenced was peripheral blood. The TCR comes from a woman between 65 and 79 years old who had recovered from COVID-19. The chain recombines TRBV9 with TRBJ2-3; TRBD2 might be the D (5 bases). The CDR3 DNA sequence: TGTGCCAGCAGCCACCGGGATCCCAGCACAGATACGCAGTATTTT. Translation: CASSHRDPSTDTQYF.